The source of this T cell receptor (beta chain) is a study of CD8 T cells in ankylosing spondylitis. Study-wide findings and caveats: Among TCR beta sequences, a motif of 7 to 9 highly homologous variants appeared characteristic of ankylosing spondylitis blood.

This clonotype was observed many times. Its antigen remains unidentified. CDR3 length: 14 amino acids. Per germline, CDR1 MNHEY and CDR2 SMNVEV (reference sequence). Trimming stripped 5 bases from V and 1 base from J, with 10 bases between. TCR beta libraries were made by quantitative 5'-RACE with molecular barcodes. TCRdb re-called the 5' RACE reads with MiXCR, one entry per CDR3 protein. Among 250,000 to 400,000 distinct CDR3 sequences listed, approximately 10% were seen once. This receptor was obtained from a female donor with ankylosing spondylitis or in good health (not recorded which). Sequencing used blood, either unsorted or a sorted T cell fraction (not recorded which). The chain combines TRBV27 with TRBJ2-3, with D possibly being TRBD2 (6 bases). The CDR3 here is CASSGGRGTDTQYF. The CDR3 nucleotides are TGTGCCAGCAGTGGAGGGAGAGGCACAGATACGCAGTATTTT.